The 6 T cell receptor beta chains below were found in one sample sequenced in a study of T cell responses to AZD1222 COVID-19 vaccine. TCRdb's table, derived via immunoSEQ multiplex PCR, lists solely in-frame clones and lacks some. The table has approximately 120,000 clones, more than 80% seen once; the top ten hold roughly 1.4%. The starting material was peripheral blood, obtained on day 0 of AZD1222 vaccination. All receptors come from an adult in good health.

V is TRBV27 and J is TRBJ1-2; TRBD1 matches 12 bases. Germline V gene lookup returns CDR1 MNHEY and CDR2 SMNVEV (reference sequence). Unmatched junction bases numbered 5, after V lost 5 bases and J lost 7 bases. The CDR3 extends over 14 amino acids. The CDR3: CASSPGQGAGGYTF. For the CDR3, the DNA is TGTGCCAGCAGTCCGGGACAGGGGGCGGGTGGCTACACCTTC.

The chain recombines TRBV7-3 with TRBJ2-2, with TRBD2 matching over 8 bases. V shed 2 bases, J shed 6 bases, and the junction held 2 bases outside the gene matches. Germline lookup yields CDR1 SGHTA and CDR2 FQGTGA. The CDR3 extends over 14 amino acids. The DNA of the CDR3 is TGTGCCAGCAGCTTAGCGGGAGGAGCCGGGGAGCTGTTTTTT. Amino acid sequence: CASSLAGGAGELFF. Looking up the rest from reference TRBV7-3 and TRBJ2-2 gives the full variable domain: GAGVSQTPSNKVTEKGKYVELRCDPISGHTALYWYRQSLGQGPEFLIYFQGTGAADDSGLPNDRFFAVRPEGSVSTLKIQRTERGDSAVYLCASSLAGGAGELFFGEGSRLTVL.

This chain links TRBV6-4 with TRBJ2-2; 10 bases match TRBD2. CDR1 is MRHNA and CDR2 is SNTAGT in the germline V gene. CDR3 size: 16 residues. Trimming cost V 3 bases and J 3 bases; bases outside gene matches: 4. This CDR3 reads CASSEGAGGYTGELFF. CDR3 bases: TGTGCCAGCAGTGAAGGAGCGGGAGGGTACACCGGGGAGCTGTTTTTT.

This sequence joins TRBV13 and TRBJ1-1; no clear D. Germline V gene lookup returns CDR1 PRHDT and CDR2 FYEKMQ (reference sequence). The CDR3 contains 13 residues. V was pared by 2 bases and J by 8 bases, with 12 bases between. DNA for the CDR3: TGTGCCAGCAGCTTAAAGGGAGGGAGGGAAGCTTTCTTT. Protein product: CASSLKGGREAFF. The full variable domain, its missing parts supplied by reference TRBV13 and TRBJ1-1, is AAGVIQSPRHLIKEKRETATLKCYPIPRHDTVYWYQQGPGQDPQFLISFYEKMQSDKGSIPDRFSAQQFSDYHSELNMSSLELGDSALYFCASSLKGGREAFFGQGTRLTVV.

The chain joins TRBV6-2 or TRBV6-3 to TRBJ2-1; D is unresolved. This CDR3 is 12 amino acids long. Germline CDR1 is MNHEY and CDR2 is SVGEGT. The V gene lost 0 bases and the J gene lost 11 bases, with 8 bases spanning the gap. CDR3 coding DNA: TGTGCCAGCAGTTACTCGAATCATAAGCAGTTCTTC. Translated: CASSYSNHKQFF.

CDR3 in amino acids: CASSVGAQTNYGYTF. The DNA of the CDR3 is TGTGCCAGCAGCGTAGGGGCCCAGACTAACTATGGCTACACCTTC. The rearrangement links TRBV9 to TRBJ1-2; D remains ambiguous. Germline V gives CDR1 SGDLS, CDR2 YYNGEE. The ends were cut back, 0 bases at V and 0 bases at J, with 9 bases in the middle. CDR3 length equals 15 residues.